The 10 T cell receptor beta chains below were found in one sample sequenced in a study of read filtering for tumor transcriptome and immune sequencing (dated by TCRdb to 2019 to 2021). Sequencing was performed on an Illumina HiSeq 4000. TCR libraries were constructed from 350 to 400 ng RNA using the Immunoverse kit, and molecular barcoded adaptors covering alpha/delta and beta/gamma chains were employed. In TCRdb, the public reads were trimmed at Q25 with fastp and aligned with MiXCR, with productive beta chains retained. One record per CDR3 amino acid sequence lists the most common genes and DNA. This sample lists about 130,000 distinct CDR3 sequences; 13% were detected once. The ten largest make up about 11% of the sample. Source material: a population of CD138-negative cells sorted from bone marrow. This specimen's cell subset or site label, per the study, means: bone marrow mononuclear cells depleted of CD138+ plasma/myeloma cells by negative magnetic selection. The receptors were gathered from a donor aged 40 or older with multiple myeloma.

This clonotype came up many times. The J gene is TRBJ2-4, the V gene TRBV7-9; 7 bases align to TRBD1. The CDR3 totals 14 residues. V dropped 5 bases and J dropped 7; count of bases not matched to a gene: 8. From germline, CDR1 is SEHNR and CDR2 FQNEAQ (reference sequence). Written as DNA, the CDR3 is TGTGCCAGCAGCCCCCGACAGGGACCGAACATTCAGTACTTC. Amino acid sequence: CASSPRQGPNIQYF.

This clonotype was detected many times. The chain employs TRBV24-1 and TRBJ1-1; no reliable D call. Trimming shortened V by 8 bases and J by 7 bases, and 10 bases separated the two germline ends. Germline CDR1 and CDR2: KGHDR and SFDVKD. CDR3 size: 11 residues. CDR3 coding DNA: TGTGCCACCACGGACCGGTTTGAAGCTTTCTTT. Translation: CATTDRFEAFF.

This clonotype was found many times. The chain joins TRBV4-1 to TRBJ2-4, with a possible D match to TRBD1 (6 bases). The CDR3 has 18 amino acids. Germline V gene data show CDR1 as MGHRA and CDR2 as YSYEKL. The ends were cut back, 2 bases at V and 1 base at J, with 18 bases in the middle. The CDR3 nucleotides are TGCGCCAGCAGCCAAACCGGACAGATTGGTGTGGCCAAAAACATTCAGTACTTC. Amino acids: CASSQTGQIGVAKNIQYF.

This clonotype occurred many times. The rearrangement uses TRBV11-2 and TRBJ2-2, with D possibly TRBD2 on 5 matching bases. This CDR3 region has 15 residues. Trimming left V 5 bases short and J 0 bases short, with 10 bases between. CDR1 and CDR2 (germline): SGHAT, FQNNGV. This CDR3 reads CASSPPGTNTGELFF. The CDR3 nucleotides are TGTGCCAGCAGCCCCCCCGGGACGAACACCGGGGAGCTGTTTTTT.

Turning to this clonotype: A much larger clone sits a single nucleotide away, making a read error possible. The V call is TRBV4-2, the J call TRBJ2-6, with 7 bases identical to TRBD1. CDR3 length: 19 amino acids. The germline gives CDR1 LGHNA, CDR2 YNFKEQ. The CDR3 loop reads CASSQVGTGVASGGNVLTF. The CDR3 DNA reads TGTGCCAGCAGCCAAGTTGGAACAGGGGTGGCCTCTGGGGGCAACGTCCTGACTTTC.

For this clonotype: Given a much more abundant clone one base away, this may be a read error. The rearrangement uses TRBV5-1 and TRBJ2-1, with TRBD1 matching over 9 bases. The CDR3 loop spans 16 amino acids. Germline loops: CDR1 SGHRS, CDR2 YFSETQ. V gave up 4 bases and J gave up 7 bases; unmatched junction bases: 12. CDR3 protein: CASSTTGTGSSNEQFF. CDR3 in DNA: TGCGCCAGCAGCACCACCGGGACAGGGTCATCAAATGAGCAGTTCTTC.

Turning to this clonotype: A clone one base away is much larger, so this may be a read error. Lacking the conserved final phenylalanine or tryptophan, this CDR3 likely reflects a read error. The chain is built from TRBV20-1 and TRBJ2-5; D possibly matches TRBD1 or TRBD2 (5 bases each). Trimming removed 5 bases from V and 2 bases from J, with 12 bases in between. The germline CDR1 and CDR2 sequences are DFQATT and SNEGSKA (reference sequence). The CDR3 contains 13 residues. CDR3 in amino acids: CSAYSGPQETQYS. Here the CDR3 DNA reads TGCAGTGCTTACTCGGGGCCACAAGAGACCCAGTACTCC.

Many counts were recorded for this clonotype. V is TRBV29-1 and J is TRBJ2-7, with D hard to call. The CDR3 runs to 12 residues. The germline CDR1 and CDR2 sequences are SQVTM and ANQGSEA. V was shortened by 3 bases and J by 3 bases, with 9 bases between the two germline ends. CDR3 region: CSVDSGNYEQYF. As DNA, the CDR3 is TGCAGCGTTGATTCTGGGAACTACGAGCAGTACTTC.

This clonotype showed up many times. This chain uses TRBV7-2 with TRBJ2-1; D remains ambiguous. This CDR3 is 16 amino acids long. V was trimmed by 5 bases and J by 0 bases, leaving 14 bases between them. Germline assignment: CDR1 SGHTA and CDR2 FQGNSA. The CDR3 DNA reads TGTGCCAGCAGCACCGGAGTCGTGAGCTCCTACAATGAGCAGTTCTTC. Translated: CASSTGVVSSYNEQFF.

There are many counts of this clonotype. This rearrangement joins TRBV6-1 to TRBJ2-1; D not certain. Germline CDR1 reads MNHNS; CDR2 reads SASEGT. V dropped 6 bases and J dropped 8 bases, with 5 bases sitting between them. The CDR3 length is 10 residues. The CDR3 region is CASRYHEQFF. CDR3 bases: TGTGCCAGCAGGTACCATGAGCAGTTCTTC.